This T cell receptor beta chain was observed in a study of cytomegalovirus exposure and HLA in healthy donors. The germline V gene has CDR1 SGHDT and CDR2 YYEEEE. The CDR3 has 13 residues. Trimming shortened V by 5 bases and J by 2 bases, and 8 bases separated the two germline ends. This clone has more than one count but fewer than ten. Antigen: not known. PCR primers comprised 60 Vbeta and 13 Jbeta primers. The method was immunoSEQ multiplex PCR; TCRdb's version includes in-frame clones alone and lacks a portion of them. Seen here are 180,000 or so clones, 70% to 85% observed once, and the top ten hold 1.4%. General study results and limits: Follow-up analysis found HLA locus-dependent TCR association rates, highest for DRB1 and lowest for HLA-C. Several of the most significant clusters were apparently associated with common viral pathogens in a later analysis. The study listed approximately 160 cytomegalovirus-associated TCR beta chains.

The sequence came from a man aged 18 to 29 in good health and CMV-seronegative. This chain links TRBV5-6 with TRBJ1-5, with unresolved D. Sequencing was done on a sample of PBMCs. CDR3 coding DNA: TGTGCCAGCAGTTTTCAGGGCAATCAGCCCCAGCATTTT. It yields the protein CASSFQGNQPQHF.